The present TCR beta chain was sequenced within a study of blood T cell repertoires in COVID-19. Whole-study context: T cells, B-cell-depleted T cells, or PBMCs provided the cDNA or gDNA that served as material.

Only in-frame clones appear in the TCRdb table, and some are missing; sequencing was by immunoSEQ multiplex PCR. The sample lists fewer than 650,000 clones; 85% to 90% were seen once. The sequence derives from a woman between 50 and 59 years old with COVID-19, enrolled during active disease. Sequencing used peripheral blood.

The CDR3 sequence is CATSGQGDDEQFF. The CDR3 DNA reads as TGTGCCACCAGTGGCCAGGGGGATGATGAGCAGTTCTTC. The chain carries TRBV24-1 and TRBJ2-1, with 7 bases matching TRBD1. CDR1 is KGHDR, CDR2 SFDVKD, per germline. This CDR3 has 13 amino acids. V lost 5 bases, J lost 8 bases, and 5 bases stayed unmatched.